Below are 2 T cell receptor beta chains sequenced from a single sample in a study of CD8+ T cells in alopecia areata. The sample's treatment: oral pan-JAK inhibitor, 5-10 mg twice daily. cDNA prepared by RNA extraction and subsequent reverse transcription served as the template for sequencing. Data came from immunoSEQ multiplex PCR; TCRdb stores just in-frame clones and leaves some out. This sample carries around 110,000 clones, about 83% of them seen once, and the ten largest clones take around a quarter. The material sequenced was CD8+ T cells sorted from blood, taken at week 24, from a patient treated with tofacitinib. The receptors derive from a human donor with alopecia areata.

The genes are TRBV7-2 and TRBJ2-3; the match to TRBD2 covers 10 bases. The CDR3 is 18 residues long. With V trimmed by 5 bases and J by 0 bases, 11 bases remained unmatched. Germline lookup yields CDR1 SGHTA and CDR2 FQGNSA. The CDR3 nucleotides read TGTGCCAGCAGCCTGGAGTGGGCTAGCGGGGGTAGCACAGATACGCAGTATTTT. This sequence encodes CASSLEWASGGSTDTQYF.

This chain links TRBV5-1 with TRBJ2-1; 10 bases fit TRBD2. CDR1 is SGHRS and CDR2 is YFSETQ in the germline V gene. Germline trimming cut 5 bases from V and 9 bases from J; bases unmatched to any gene: 8. The CDR3 sequence is 14 residues long. The CDR3 here is CASSLAGGYVEQFF. As DNA, the CDR3 is TGCGCCAGCAGTTTAGCGGGGGGATACGTTGAGCAGTTCTTC.